This is a list of T cell receptor beta chains from one sample in a study of T cells after yellow fever vaccination. Via MiXCR, TCRdb re-called the 5' RACE reads, giving one row per CDR3 protein. The sample gives around 150,000 distinct CDR3 sequences, about 7% of which show up once; around 2.3% is in the top ten. The sample here was CD4+ T cells sorted from PBMCs, taken roughly 5 days after the first yellow fever vaccination. Receptors were obtained from a man in his late teens or twenties who received the YFV17D yellow fever vaccine. CDR3s include the opening cysteine and the closing phenylalanine or tryptophan. D genes are given only for firm matches. Where a row states a size, it is once, few, many or the class of an expanded clone; other rows omit it.

TRBJ2-5,TRBV5-1,.,many,CASSEGMETQYF,TGCGCCAGCAGTGAGGGGATGGAGACCCAGTACTTC
TRBJ1-6,TRBV7-2,.,.,CASSLDGGRNSPLHF,TGTGCCAGCAGCTTAGACGGGGGGCGAAATTCACCCCTCCACTTT
TRBJ1-6,TRBV19,.,many,CASRLLGSSYNSPLHF,TGTGCCAGTAGACTGCTGGGGAGCTCCTATAATTCACCCCTCCACTTT
TRBJ2-1,TRBV7-2,.,many,CASSLVRTNEQFF,TGTGCCAGCAGCTTGGTCCGGACAAATGAGCAGTTCTTC
TRBJ2-3,TRBV7-2,.,many,CASSSPRGTSTDTQYF,TGTGCCAGCAGCTCCCCCCGGGGGACTAGCACAGATACGCAGTATTTT
TRBJ2-4,TRBV9,TRBD1,many,CASSLHDGTGAKKNIQYF,TGTGCCAGCAGCTTACATGACGGGACAGGCGCTAAGAAAAACATTCAGTACTTC
TRBJ1-5,TRBV4-3,.,.,CASSQEARDNQPQHF,TGCGCCAGCAGCCAAGAAGCAAGGGACAATCAGCCCCAGCATTTT
TRBJ2-1,TRBV4-2,.,many,CASSQGGADEQFF,TGTGCCAGCAGCCAGGGGGGGGCTGATGAGCAGTTCTTC
TRBJ1-1,TRBV7-8,TRBD1,.,CASSDNPGQGGNEAFF,TGTGCCAGCAGCGATAATCCGGGACAGGGAGGGAATGAAGCTTTCTTT
TRBJ1-2,TRBV12-3/TRBV12-4,.,few,CASTARIRGGHGYTF,TGTGCCAGCACCGCCCGGATCAGGGGAGGGCATGGCTACACCTTC
TRBJ1-6,TRBV6-5,.,many,CASSYFTAANLNSPLHF,TGTGCCAGCAGTTACTTTACGGCAGCTAATCTGAATTCACCCCTCCACTTT
TRBJ2-5,TRBV3-1,.,few,CASSYFQETQYF,TGTGCCAGCAGCTACTTCCAAGAGACCCAGTACTTC
TRBJ2-1,TRBV28,TRBD1,few,CASRTKAGQGAYNEQFF,TGTGCCAGCAGGACGAAGGCGGGACAGGGGGCCTACAATGAGCAGTTCTTC
TRBJ1-3,TRBV7-9,.,.,CASSLLVETGNTIYF,TGTGCCAGCAGCTTACTAGTGGAGACTGGAAACACCATATATTTT
TRBJ1-4,TRBV20-1,.,few,CSAREGLGDEKLFF,TGCAGTGCTAGAGAAGGGCTTGGGGATGAAAAACTGTTTTTT
TRBJ2-3,TRBV12-3/TRBV12-4,.,.,CASWGASGTDTQYF,TGTGCCAGCTGGGGGGCTAGCGGCACAGATACGCAGTATTTT
TRBJ1-1,TRBV6-5,.,many,CASSYSSVNTEAFF,TGTGCCAGCAGTTACTCGTCCGTGAACACTGAAGCTTTCTTT
TRBJ1-1,TRBV5-1,.,many,CASSPANRAGGNTEAFF,TGCGCCAGCAGCCCCGCAAACAGGGCTGGTGGGAACACTGAAGCTTTCTTT
TRBJ2-1,TRBV20-1,.,many,CSAETNYNEQFF,TGCAGTGCGGAAACCAATTACAATGAGCAGTTCTTC
TRBJ1-1,TRBV29-1,.,many,CSVALTEGTEAFF,TGCAGCGTTGCCCTAACAGAGGGCACTGAAGCTTTCTTT
TRBJ2-3,TRBV5-1,.,many,CASSLGEVQDTQYF,TGCGCCAGCAGCTTGGGTGAGGTCCAAGATACGCAGTATTTT
TRBJ2-1,TRBV7-3,TRBD1,.,CASSLTGGQGAKQFF,TGTGCCAGCAGCTTAACGGGGGGTCAGGGGGCAAAGCAGTTCTTC
TRBJ2-2,TRBV5-1,TRBD2,many,CASSLATSGVSGELFF,TGCGCCAGCAGCTTGGCGACTAGCGGGGTTTCCGGGGAGCTGTTTTTT
TRBJ2-2,TRBV9,.,few,CASGGGDSSNTGELFF,TGTGCCAGCGGTGGAGGAGACAGCTCGAACACCGGGGAGCTGTTTTTT
TRBJ2-3,TRBV10-3,.,many,CAISESVRNWVTTDTQYF,TGTGCCATCAGTGAGTCGGTTCGGAACTGGGTCACCACAGATACGCAGTATTTT
TRBJ2-7,TRBV11-2,.,many,CASSLDPAVYEQYF,TGTGCCAGCAGCTTAGATCCCGCAGTCTACGAGCAGTACTTC
TRBJ2-3,TRBV9,.,many,CASSTRDRSTDTQYF,TGTGCCAGCAGCACCCGTGACAGGAGCACAGATACGCAGTATTTT
TRBJ2-1,TRBV7-9,TRBD2,.,CASRSGGYNEQFF,TGTGCCAGCAGAAGCGGGGGATACAATGAGCAGTTCTTC
TRBJ2-3,TRBV2,.,few,CASSELLGSTDTQYF,TGTGCCAGCAGTGAACTACTAGGTAGCACAGATACGCAGTATTTT
TRBJ2-5,TRBV7-6,.,few,CASTPPGRRGQTQYF,TGTGCCAGCACCCCACCGGGGCGGAGGGGACAGACCCAGTACTTC
TRBJ1-3,TRBV7-2,.,few,CASSFLGLGNTIYF,TGTGCCAGCAGCTTTCTGGGACTGGGAAACACCATATATTTT
TRBJ1-3,TRBV5-1,.,many,CASSIDSGGNTIYF,TGCGCCAGCAGCATTGACAGTGGCGGAAACACCATATATTTT
TRBJ1-2,TRBV20-1,.,many,CSAFRREGGDGYTF,TGCAGTGCCTTCCGAAGGGAGGGGGGCGATGGCTACACCTTC
TRBJ1-2,TRBV7-2,.,few,CASSQDLYGYTF,TGTGCCAGCAGCCAGGACCTATATGGCTACACCTTC
TRBJ2-5,TRBV7-8,.,.,CASSPGRRETQYF,TGTGCCAGCAGCCCCGGGCGCCGGGAGACCCAGTACTTC
TRBJ2-1,TRBV5-6,TRBD1,few,CASRGTGEKNEQFF,TGTGCCAGCAGGGGGACAGGGGAAAAGAATGAGCAGTTCTTC
TRBJ2-3,TRBV6-2/TRBV6-3,.,many,CASGTRTDTQYF,TGTGCCAGCGGGACCCGCACAGATACGCAGTATTTT
TRBJ1-1,TRBV5-5,.,many,CASSSGWGFNTEAFF,TGTGCCAGCAGCTCGGGCTGGGGATTTAACACTGAAGCTTTCTTT
TRBJ1-5,TRBV6-5,TRBD1,many,CASRTTPGGGDQPQHF,TGTGCCAGCAGAACCACCCCAGGGGGAGGAGATCAGCCCCAGCATTTT
TRBJ2-1,TRBV7-2,.,many,CASSLAQGLSYNEQFF,TGTGCCAGCAGCTTAGCACAAGGGCTGTCCTACAATGAGCAGTTCTTC
TRBJ2-3,TRBV10-1,TRBD2,.,CASSVEVAGACPSTDTQYF,TGCGCCAGCAGTGTTGAGGTAGCGGGGGCCTGTCCTAGCACAGATACGCAGTATTTT
TRBJ2-1,TRBV24-1,.,many,CATSDLYASEQFF,TGTGCCACCAGTGATTTATATGCGTCCGAGCAGTTCTTC
TRBJ2-1,TRBV5-1,TRBD1,many,CASSLSQGALGNEQFF,TGCGCCAGCAGCTTATCCCAGGGGGCTCTAGGCAATGAGCAGTTCTTC
TRBJ1-5,TRBV2,.,many,CASSVGNDQPQHF,TGTGCCAGCAGTGTGGGAAATGATCAGCCCCAGCATTTT
TRBJ1-1,TRBV18,TRBD1,.,CASSPPDRGSAFF,TGTGCCAGCTCACCACCGGACAGGGGCTCAGCTTTCTTT